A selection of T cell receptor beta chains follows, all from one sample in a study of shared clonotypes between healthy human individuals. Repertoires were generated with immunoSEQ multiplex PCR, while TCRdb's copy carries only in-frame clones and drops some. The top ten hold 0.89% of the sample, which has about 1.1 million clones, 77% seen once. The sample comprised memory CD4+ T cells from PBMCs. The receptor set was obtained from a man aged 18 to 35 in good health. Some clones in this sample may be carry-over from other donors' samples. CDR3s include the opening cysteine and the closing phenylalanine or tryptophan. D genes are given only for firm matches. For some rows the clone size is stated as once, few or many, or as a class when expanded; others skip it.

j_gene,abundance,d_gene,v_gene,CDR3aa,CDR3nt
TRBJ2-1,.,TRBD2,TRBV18,CASSPTGGDNEQFF,TGTGCCAGCTCACCAACGGGGGGGGACAATGAGCAGTTCTTC
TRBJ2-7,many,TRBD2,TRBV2,CASREKTSDAYEQYF,TGTGCCAGCAGGGAGAAGACTAGCGACGCCTACGAGCAGTACTTC
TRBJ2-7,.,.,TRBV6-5,CASSYQGTSSYEQYF,TGTGCCAGCAGTTACCAGGGGACTTCCTCATACGAGCAGTACTTC
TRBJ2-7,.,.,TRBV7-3,CASSLTSRAGEQYF,TGTGCCAGCAGCTTAACATCCCGGGCGGGCGAGCAGTACTTC
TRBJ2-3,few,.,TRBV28,CASSFDPSTDTQYF,TGTGCCAGCAGTTTTGACCCTAGCACAGATACGCAGTATTTT
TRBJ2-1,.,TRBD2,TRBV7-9,CASSLVGGRASYNEQFF,TGTGCCAGCAGCTTAGTGGGCGGGAGGGCCTCCTACAATGAGCAGTTCTTC
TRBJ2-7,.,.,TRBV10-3,CAISRHRLARGELYEQYF,TGTGCCATCAGCCGACACCGACTAGCCAGGGGGGAATTATACGAGCAGTACTTC
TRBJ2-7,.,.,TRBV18,CASSREGGTYEQYF,TGTGCCAGCTCACGGGAAGGGGGGACCTACGAGCAGTACTTC
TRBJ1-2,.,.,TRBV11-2,CASSPRGQLSEGYTF,TGTGCCAGCAGCCCCCGGGGCCAACTCTCGGAAGGCTACACCTTC
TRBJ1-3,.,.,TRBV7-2,CASSLAGGRNTIYF,TGTGCCAGCAGCTTAGCAGGGGGACGAAACACCATATATTTT
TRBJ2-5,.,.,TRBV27,CASSSRRAPETQYF,TGTGCCAGCAGTTCGCGCAGGGCCCCAGAGACCCAGTACTTC
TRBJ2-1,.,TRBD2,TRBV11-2,CASSPRLAGLYNEQFF,TGTGCCAGCAGCCCCCGGCTAGCGGGTCTCTACAATGAGCAGTTCTTC
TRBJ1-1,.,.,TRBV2,CASSEYTVNTEAFF,TGTGCCAGCAGCGAATACACTGTGAACACTGAAGCTTTCTTT
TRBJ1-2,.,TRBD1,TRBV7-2,CASSTPPGGYGYTF,TGTGCCAGCAGCACCCCCCCAGGGGGGTATGGCTACACCTTC
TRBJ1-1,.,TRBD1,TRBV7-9,CASSPGRGLEYTEAFF,TGTGCCAGCAGCCCAGGGAGGGGGCTCGAGTACACTGAAGCTTTCTTT
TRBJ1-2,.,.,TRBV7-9,CASSSYTGQNYGYTF,TGTGCCAGCAGCTCTTATACGGGGCAGAACTATGGCTACACCTTC
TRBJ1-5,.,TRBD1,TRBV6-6,CASAPRTGPHQPQHF,TGTGCCAGCGCTCCCCGGACAGGGCCACATCAGCCCCAGCATTTT
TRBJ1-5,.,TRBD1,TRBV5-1,CASSKTTGVTQPQHF,TGCGCCAGCAGCAAAACGACAGGGGTGACTCAGCCCCAGCATTTT
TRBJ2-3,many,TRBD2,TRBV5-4,CASSPKGGSDTQYF,TGTGCCAGCAGCCCCAAGGGAGGGTCAGATACGCAGTATTTT
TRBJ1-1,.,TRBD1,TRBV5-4,CASSPWTGANTEAFF,TGTGCCAGCAGCCCCTGGACAGGGGCTAACACTGAAGCTTTCTTT
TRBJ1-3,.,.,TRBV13,CASSSLGNLLENTIYF,TGTGCCAGCAGCTCCCTAGGGAATCTTTTGGAAAACACCATATATTTT
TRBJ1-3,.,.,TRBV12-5,CASGFGGSGNTIYF,TGTGCTAGTGGTTTCGGGGGCAGTGGAAACACCATATATTTT
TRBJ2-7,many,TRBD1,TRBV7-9,CASSGTEDYEQYF,TGTGCCAGCAGTGGGACAGAGGACTACGAGCAGTACTTC
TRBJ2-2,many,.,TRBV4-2,CASSQDPGTGELFF,TGTGCCAGCAGCCAAGATCCAGGCACCGGGGAGCTGTTTTTT
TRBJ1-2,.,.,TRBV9,CASSTWGPSGSGYTF,TGTGCCAGCAGCACCTGGGGCCCGTCGGGGTCTGGCTACACCTTC
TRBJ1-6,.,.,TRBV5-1,CASSLQDGGLRSPLHF,TGCGCCAGCAGCCTACAGGACGGGGGTCTGAGGTCACCCCTCCACTTT
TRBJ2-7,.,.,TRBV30,CAWKSAHEQYF,TGTGCCTGGAAGAGCGCTCACGAGCAGTACTTC
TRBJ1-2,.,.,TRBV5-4,CASSPGSGDYGYTF,TGTGCCAGCAGCCCGGGATCAGGGGACTATGGCTACACCTTC
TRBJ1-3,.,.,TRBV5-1,CASSLDRAPDTIYF,TGCGCCAGCAGCTTGGACAGGGCCCCCGACACCATATATTTT
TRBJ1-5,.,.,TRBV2,CASSATGFNQPQHF,TGTGCCAGCAGTGCAACAGGGTTCAATCAGCCCCAGCATTTT
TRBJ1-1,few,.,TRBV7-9,CASSQTLWGANTEAFF,TGTGCCAGCAGCCAAACCCTATGGGGTGCGAACACTGAAGCTTTCTTT
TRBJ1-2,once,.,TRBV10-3,CAISGRQGPRGYTF,TGTGCCATCAGTGGACGGCAGGGGCCCCGAGGCTACACCTTC
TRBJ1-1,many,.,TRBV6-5,CASSYSRGDTEAFF,TGTGCCAGCAGTTACTCGAGGGGGGACACTGAAGCTTTCTTT
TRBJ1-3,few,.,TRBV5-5,CASSLGQLNTIYF,TGTGCCAGCAGCTTGGGACAGCTAAACACCATATATTTT
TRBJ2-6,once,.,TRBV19,CASSMVDLGANVLTF,TGTGCCAGTAGTATGGTGGATCTTGGGGCCAACGTCCTGACTTTC
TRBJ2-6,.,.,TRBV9,CASSAQQGSGANVLTF,TGTGCCAGCAGCGCCCAACAGGGCTCTGGGGCCAACGTCCTGACTTTC
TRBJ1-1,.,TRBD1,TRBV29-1,CSVTGEGTEAFF,TGCAGCGTGACAGGGGAGGGAACTGAAGCTTTCTTT
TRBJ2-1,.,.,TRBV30,CAWSGGGSYNEQFF,TGTGCCTGGAGTGGTGGTGGCTCCTACAATGAGCAGTTCTTC
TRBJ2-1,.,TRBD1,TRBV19,CASAKPGQGVTEQFF,TGTGCCAGCGCGAAACCGGGACAGGGGGTCACTGAGCAGTTCTTC
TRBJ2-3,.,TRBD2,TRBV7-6,CASDPLSGRWPDTQYF,TGTGCCAGCGACCCACTTAGCGGGAGATGGCCAGATACGCAGTATTTT
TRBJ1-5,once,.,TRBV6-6,CASSYFRARGQPQHF,TGTGCCAGCAGTTACTTCCGGGCCAGAGGTCAGCCCCAGCATTTT
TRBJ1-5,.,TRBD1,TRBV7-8,CASSLSQGVFSNQPQHF,TGTGCCAGCAGCTTATCTCAGGGGGTGTTTAGCAATCAGCCCCAGCATTTT
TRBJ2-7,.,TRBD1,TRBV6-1,CASRDRETYEQYF,TGTGCCAGCAGGGACAGGGAGACCTACGAGCAGTACTTC
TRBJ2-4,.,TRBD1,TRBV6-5,CASSSGTANIQYF,TGTGCCAGCAGTTCCGGGACAGCCAACATTCAGTACTTC
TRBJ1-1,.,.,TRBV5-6,CASSFVTRITTEAFF,TGTGCCAGCAGCTTTGTGACAAGGATCACAACTGAAGCTTTCTTT
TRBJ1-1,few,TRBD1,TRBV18,CASSPPPGQGYTEAFF,TGTGCCAGCTCTCCTCCTCCGGGACAGGGATACACTGAAGCTTTCTTT
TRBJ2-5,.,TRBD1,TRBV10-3,CAISPTGGETQYF,TGTGCCATCAGTCCTACAGGGGGGGAGACCCAGTACTTC
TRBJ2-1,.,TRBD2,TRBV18,CASSSGGLAVIYNEQFF,TGTGCCAGCTCATCGGGGGGACTAGCGGTTATCTACAATGAGCAGTTCTTC
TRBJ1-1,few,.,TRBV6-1,CASSEAGAFF,TGTGCCAGCAGTGAAGCGGGTGCTTTCTTT
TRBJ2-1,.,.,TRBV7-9,CASSSPPYEQFF,TGTGCCAGCAGCTCGCCCCCATATGAGCAGTTCTTC
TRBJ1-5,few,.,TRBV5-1,CASSLDRGQPQHF,TGCGCCAGCAGCTTGGACAGAGGACAGCCCCAGCATTTT
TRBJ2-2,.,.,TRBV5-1,CASSPSGGIGVNTGELFF,TGCGCCAGCAGCCCCTCCGGCGGGATAGGCGTGAACACCGGGGAGCTGTTTTTT
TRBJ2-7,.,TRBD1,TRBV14,CASSSNFWVGTGDSYEQYF,TGTGCCAGCAGCTCTAACTTTTGGGTAGGGACAGGGGACTCCTACGAGCAGTACTTC
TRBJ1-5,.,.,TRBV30,CAWSWHNQPQHF,TGTGCCTGGAGTTGGCACAATCAGCCCCAGCATTTT
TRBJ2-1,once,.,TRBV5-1,CASSLWGVWLEDNEQFF,TGCGCCAGCAGCTTGTGGGGGGTATGGCTAGAGGACAATGAGCAGTTCTTC